The 16 T cell receptor beta chains in this list originate from one sample, sequenced in a study of blood T cell repertoires in COVID-19. Assay: immunoSEQ multiplex PCR; the TCRdb copy retains only in-frame clones and omits some. The repertoire includes approximately 480,000 clones, 75% to 90% of them detected once, and 0.7% sits in the top ten. Sequencing was done on a sample of PBMCs or T cells enriched from blood (not recorded which). Receptors originate from a young woman who had recovered from COVID-19.

This clone appeared once. This chain connects TRBV27 to TRBJ1-4; D might be TRBD1 (5 bases). CDR3 length: 14 amino acids. From germline, CDR1 is MNHEY and CDR2 SMNVEV (reference sequence). The V end lost 1 base, the J end lost 10 bases, and 13 bases lay between the germline ends. The CDR3 region has the DNA TGTGCCAGCAGTTTATGGGGGGGAAAGGGAAAACTGTTTTTT. As protein: CASSLWGGKGKLFF.

This clone was detected only once. The chain joins TRBV12-5 to TRBJ2-1; TRBD1 agrees at 9 bases. V lost 9 bases, J lost 7 bases, and 10 bases stayed unmatched. Germline assignment: CDR1 LGHNT and CDR2 FRNRAP. The CDR3 runs to 14 residues. The CDR3 DNA reads as TGTGCTAGCGCCCTACAGACAGGGGGGAATGAGCAGTTCTTC. Its translation is CASALQTGGNEQFF.

This chain uses TRBV11-2 with TRBJ2-7, with D perhaps TRBD1 (6 bases). Trimming left V 5 bases short and J 1 base short, with 9 bases between. There are 13 residues in the CDR3. Looked up from germline, CDR1 is SGHAT and CDR2 is FQNNGV. The CDR3 DNA is TGTGCCAGCAGCAGAGGACAGTCCTACGAGCAGTACTTC. It codes for CASSRGQSYEQYF.

The J gene is TRBJ2-3, the V gene TRBV3-1 (or the pseudogene TRBV3-2), with D possibly matching TRBD2 (7 bases). V was pared by 3 bases and J by 4 bases, with 14 bases between. The germline V gene has CDR1 LGHDT and CDR2 YNNKEL (reference sequence). This CDR3 comprises 15 residues. CDR3 coding DNA: TGTGCCAGCAGCCATGGGGGGGGCCTCGCAGATACGCAGTATTTT. As protein: CASSHGGGLADTQYF.

The CDR3 DNA follows: TGCGCCAGCAGCCCCGACTGGAACGAGCAGTACTTC. It codes for CASSPDWNEQYF. The gene calls are TRBV5-1 and TRBJ2-7; D gene ambiguous. CDR3 size: 12 residues. Trimming stripped 4 bases from V and 5 bases from J, with 10 bases between. Germline-derived CDR1 and CDR2 are SGHRS and YFSETQ.

The chain uses TRBV7-9 and TRBJ2-3; D unresolved. Germline CDR1 SEHNR, CDR2 FQNEAQ (reference sequence). Deletions cut 5 bases from V and 5 bases from J, with 14 bases between. The CDR3 sequence is 14 residues long. In nucleotides, the CDR3 is TGTGCCAGCAGCCTTACTTCCCCGAGAGATACGCAGTATTTT. The encoded protein is CASSLTSPRDTQYF.

The V and J genes are TRBV10-2 and TRBJ2-7; perhaps TRBD1 as D (6 bases). This CDR3 is 14 amino acids long. CDR1 is WSHSY, CDR2 SAAADI, per germline. The germline V and J ends were trimmed by 4 bases and 4 bases, with 14 bases remaining between them. CDR3 residues: CASSVEDSTYEQYF. For the CDR3, the DNA is TGCGCCAGCAGTGTTGAGGACAGTACTTACGAGCAGTACTTC.

The V and J genes are TRBV24-1 and TRBJ1-2; TRBD1 aligns across 7 bases. V shed 4 bases, J shed 5 bases, and the junction held 6 bases outside the gene matches. Germline V lookup: CDR1 KGHDR, CDR2 SFDVKD. The CDR3 is 14 residues long. The CDR3 sequence is CATSDPGQNYGYTF. DNA of the CDR3: TGTGCCACCAGTGACCCGGGACAGAATTATGGCTACACCTTC.

This clone was detected only a few times. The gene calls are TRBV5-1 and TRBJ2-3, with 9 nucleotides matching TRBD2. Germline-derived CDR1 and CDR2 are SGHRS and YFSETQ. This CDR3 spans 16 amino acids. J lost 0 bases, V lost 0 bases, and 2 bases had no gene match. CDR3 DNA: TGCGCCAGCAGCTTGGCTCTAGCGGGGAGCACAGATACGCAGTATTTT. This gives the protein CASSLALAGSTDTQYF.

V usage is TRBV2 and J usage is TRBJ1-5, with 9 bases lining up with TRBD1. Germline V gene lookup returns CDR1 SNHLY and CDR2 FYNNEI. The trim removed 6 bases at V and 4 bases at J, leaving 7 bases unmatched. The CDR3 covers 15 residues. CDR3 region: CASRRRTGVNQPQHF. CDR3 nucleotides: TGTGCCAGCAGGCGCCGGACAGGGGTTAATCAGCCCCAGCATTTT.

The CDR3 DNA is TGTGCCAGCAGTTTTAACCTCGGGGGGACCCAGTACTTC. Its translation: CASSFNLGGTQYF. The rearrangement uses TRBV27 and TRBJ2-5, with D tentatively TRBD2 (6 bases). This CDR3 contains 13 residues. Germline lookup yields CDR1 MNHEY and CDR2 SMNVEV (reference sequence). V was shortened by 3 bases and J by 7 bases, with 12 bases between the two germline ends.

The gene calls are TRBV27 and TRBJ1-6; D is unresolved. Germline-derived CDR1 and CDR2 are MNHEY and SMNVEV (reference sequence). The CDR3 totals 16 residues. Trimming removed 2 bases at V and 10 bases at J, with 18 bases between. The CDR3 protein is CASSLSAERTLSPLHF. For the CDR3, the DNA is TGTGCCAGCAGTTTAAGCGCCGAGAGAACTTTATCACCCCTCCACTTT.

The CDR3 DNA follows: TGTGCCAGCAGCTCCAGGGAATTTGCTGGAAACACCATATATTTT. Amino acid sequence: CASSSREFAGNTIYF. The rearrangement joins TRBV5-6 to TRBJ1-3; maybe TRBD1 (5 bases). The CDR3 length is 15 residues. Trimming shortened V by 3 bases and J by 2 bases, and 12 bases separated the two germline ends. Germline values: CDR1 SGHDT, CDR2 YYEEEE.

The V and J genes are TRBV7-2 and TRBJ2-3; TRBD2 is a possible D gene (5 bases). Trimming stripped 1 base from V and 2 bases from J, with 16 bases between. CDR1 SGHTA and CDR2 FQGNSA come from the germline V gene. The CDR3 spans 17 residues. The CDR3 DNA sequence: TGTGCCAGCAGCTTAGATCCGACTACCATGATCACAGATACGCAGTATTTT. Translated, it gives CASSLDPTTMITDTQYF.

The rearrangement joins TRBV2 to TRBJ2-7; 7 bases line up with TRBD1. The length of the CDR3 is 13 residues. CDR1 and CDR2 from the germline V gene are SNHLY and FYNNEI. Trimming removed 2 bases from V and 8 bases from J; junction bases left unmatched: 6. The chain's CDR3 is CASSETTGPQQYF. The CDR3 coding sequence is TGTGCCAGCAGTGAAACGACAGGGCCACAGCAGTACTTC.

The V gene is TRBV28, the J gene TRBJ2-7; 9 bases map to TRBD1. The CDR3 consists of 13 residues. V gave up 6 bases and J gave up 9 bases; unmatched junction bases: 9. In germline, CDR1 is MDHEN, CDR2 SYDVKM. The CDR3 sequence is CASSDPGQGVQYF. In DNA form, the CDR3 reads TGTGCCAGCAGCGACCCGGGACAGGGCGTGCAGTACTTC.